The rows below give T cell receptor beta chains drawn from one sample of a study of T cell responses to AZD1222 COVID-19 vaccine. TCRdb's copy holds only in-frame clones and misses some; the assay was immunoSEQ multiplex PCR. This repertoire shows about 150,000 clones, 87% found once; its top ten account for about 9%. The material sequenced was peripheral blood, taken 28 days after the second AZD1222 dose. These receptors were obtained from an adult who received the AZD1222 COVID-19 vaccine. Each CDR3 is given with its conserved first and last residue. Fields, in order: V gene, J gene, D gene, clone size, CDR3 protein, CDR3 DNA. A D gene is named only where the DNA matches it firmly. A row's size may be missing; if present it is once, few, many or a size class.

TRBV6-2/TRBV6-3	TRBJ1-2	.	.	CASSYGPNYGYTF	TGTGCCAGCAGTTACGGTCCGAACTATGGCTACACCTTC
TRBV5-4	TRBJ2-6	.	.	CASSSSGAGANVLTF	TGTGCCAGCAGCTCATCGGGTGCTGGGGCCAACGTCCTGACTTTC
TRBV27	TRBJ1-5	.	once	CASSLFAYSNQPQHF	TGTGCCAGCAGTTTATTCGCCTATAGCAATCAGCCCCAGCATTTT
TRBV2	TRBJ1-6	.	.	CASSGTVFLLHF	TGTGCCAGCAGTGGGACAGTATTCCTCCTCCACTTT
TRBV5-6	TRBJ2-3	.	.	CASSQISDTQYF	TGTGCCAGCAGCCAAATCTCAGATACGCAGTATTTT
TRBV28	TRBJ1-2	.	.	CASSFINYGYTF	TGTGCCAGCAGTTTCATTAACTATGGCTACACCTTC
TRBV7-2	TRBJ2-1	TRBD2	.	CASSPLTSGIYNEQFF	TGTGCCAGCAGCCCGCTGACTAGCGGAATTTACAATGAGCAGTTCTTC
TRBV11-2	TRBJ2-1	.	.	CASSPPPSSIEQFF	TGTGCCAGCAGCCCCCCCCCAAGCTCCATTGAGCAGTTCTTC
TRBV6-5	TRBJ1-5	.	.	CASRRRGEQPQHF	TGTGCCAGCAGGCGGAGGGGGGAACAGCCCCAGCATTTT
TRBV16	TRBJ1-4	.	.	CASSQYRSEKLFF	TGTGCCAGCAGCCAATACCGGAGTGAAAAACTGTTTTTT
TRBV12-5	TRBJ1-2	.	.	CASGSLGLYGYTF	TGTGCTAGTGGTTCCTTGGGTCTCTATGGCTACACCTTC
TRBV11-3	TRBJ1-5	.	once	CASSLDEGSSNQPQHF	TGTGCCAGCAGCTTAGATGAGGGGAGCAGCAATCAGCCCCAGCATTTT
TRBV7-3	TRBJ2-5	TRBD2	.	CASSLLAGDQETQYF	TGTGCCAGCAGCTTACTAGCGGGTGACCAAGAGACCCAGTACTTC
TRBV6-1	TRBJ1-5	.	.	CASSGMVQGFNQPQHF	TGTGCCAGCAGTGGAATGGTTCAGGGCTTCAATCAGCCCCAGCATTTT
TRBV11-2	TRBJ1-4	.	.	CASSLAPRGNEKLFF	TGTGCCAGCAGCTTAGCGCCCCGCGGGAATGAAAAACTGTTTTTT
TRBV6-5	TRBJ1-2	TRBD1	.	CASRSTGASAYGYTF	TGTGCCAGCAGATCCACAGGGGCGTCCGCGTATGGCTACACCTTC
TRBV24-1	TRBJ1-6	TRBD1	.	CATSDPGQGISYNSPLHF	TGTGCCACCAGTGACCCCGGACAGGGAATATCCTATAATTCACCCCTCCACTTT
TRBV7-9	TRBJ1-5	TRBD1	.	CASSGTGGGNQPQHF	TGTGCCAGCAGCGGTACAGGGGGTGGTAATCAGCCCCAGCATTTT
TRBV30	TRBJ2-3	.	.	CAQGPDTQYF	TGTGCCCAGGGGCCAGATACGCAGTATTTT
TRBV27	TRBJ1-1	TRBD1	.	CASSTDRLNTEAFF	TGTGCCAGCAGTACGGACAGGCTGAACACTGAAGCTTTCTTT
TRBV7-8	TRBJ2-7	TRBD1	.	CASSLEGAVYEQYF	TGTGCCAGCAGCCTCGAGGGGGCGGTCTACGAGCAGTACTTC
TRBV5-4	TRBJ2-5	.	.	CASSLTRSETQYF	TGTGCCAGCAGCCTAACCCGGTCGGAGACCCAGTACTTC
TRBV7-7	TRBJ1-1	.	.	CASSLDGGEDTEAFF	TGTGCTAGCAGCTTAGACGGGGGGGAGGACACTGAAGCTTTCTTT
TRBV6-1	TRBJ1-2	.	.	CASSEARTRGYTF	TGTGCCAGCAGTGAAGCCAGGACCCGGGGCTACACCTTC
TRBV7-2	TRBJ1-1	TRBD1	.	CASSPGGSNTEAFF	TGTGCCAGCAGCCCAGGGGGGAGTAACACTGAAGCTTTCTTT
TRBV28	TRBJ1-5	TRBD1	.	CASSLSAGGGNQPQHF	TGTGCCAGCAGTTTATCCGCAGGGGGTGGGAATCAGCCCCAGCATTTT
TRBV27	TRBJ2-1	TRBD1	.	CASTRVDRGGNEQFF	TGTGCCAGCACAAGGGTGGACAGGGGGGGCAATGAGCAGTTCTTC
TRBV30	TRBJ2-7	.	.	CAWRPPGNYEQYF	TGTGCCTGGAGACCCCCCGGAAACTACGAGCAGTACTTC
TRBV19	TRBJ2-2	.	.	CASSSLGGGELFF	TGTGCCAGTAGTTCCCTGGGCGGCGGGGAGCTGTTTTTT
TRBV24-1	TRBJ2-3	.	once	CATGLSTDTQYF	TGTGCCACCGGTCTTAGCACAGATACGCAGTATTTT
TRBV9	TRBJ2-3	.	.	CASSSRDLTDTQYF	TGTGCCAGCAGCTCCCGGGATCTCACAGATACGCAGTATTTT
TRBV5-4	TRBJ2-1	TRBD1	.	CASSFGQGAANEQFF	TGTGCCAGCAGCTTTGGGCAGGGGGCCGCCAATGAGCAGTTCTTC
TRBV28	TRBJ2-5	TRBD2	once	CASSYSGSLPETQYF	TGTGCCAGCAGTTATAGCGGGAGTTTACCCGAGACCCAGTACTTC
TRBV5-4	TRBJ2-1	TRBD1	.	CASSLPGQGAKSEQFF	TGTGCCAGCAGCTTACCCGGACAGGGGGCGAAGAGTGAGCAGTTCTTC
TRBV18	TRBJ1-4	.	.	CASSQGANEKLFF	TGTGCCAGCTCGCAGGGAGCTAATGAAAAACTGTTTTTT
TRBV7-2	TRBJ2-7	TRBD2	.	CASQPPPAGVREQYF	TGTGCCAGCCAGCCCCCGCCGGCGGGAGTCCGCGAGCAGTACTTC
TRBV6-1	TRBJ1-1	TRBD1	.	CASSDGQGFTEAFF	TGTGCCAGCAGTGACGGACAGGGTTTCACTGAAGCTTTCTTT
TRBV29-1	TRBJ2-3	.	.	CSGYREPSTDTQYF	TGCAGCGGGTACCGGGAGCCTAGCACAGATACGCAGTATTTT
TRBV7-6	TRBJ2-2	.	.	CASSLPRGGSNTGELFF	TGTGCCAGCAGCCTCCCCCGGGGCGGTTCGAACACCGGGGAGCTGTTTTTT
TRBV2	TRBJ1-6	.	.	CASRPGENSPLHF	TGTGCCAGCCGCCCAGGGGAGAATTCACCCCTCCACTTT
TRBV9	TRBJ2-7	TRBD2	.	CASTPGGLADYEQYF	TGTGCCAGCACCCCGGGGGGGCTAGCAGACTACGAGCAGTACTTC
TRBV27	TRBJ2-1	TRBD2	.	CASSLFGGATSGSGEQFF	TGTGCCAGCAGTTTATTTGGTGGGGCGACTAGCGGGAGTGGGGAGCAGTTCTTC
TRBV27	TRBJ1-4	TRBD1	.	CASSPRTGAIATNEKLFF	TGTGCCAGCAGTCCGAGGACAGGGGCCATTGCAACTAATGAAAAACTGTTTTTT
TRBV29-1	TRBJ2-1	.	few	CSVGGSTRKSYNEQFF	TGCAGCGTTGGTGGCTCTACCCGAAAATCCTACAATGAGCAGTTCTTC
TRBV6-5	TRBJ1-2	.	.	CASVSVQGYGYTF	TGTGCCAGCGTTAGCGTTCAGGGGTATGGCTACACCTTC
TRBV2	TRBJ2-7	.	.	CASSETAGSYEQYF	TGTGCCAGCAGTGAGACAGCGGGTTCCTACGAGCAGTACTTC
TRBV7-8	TRBJ2-4	TRBD2	.	CASSLVGSGRPKNIQYF	TGTGCCAGCAGCTTAGTCGGTAGCGGGAGGCCCAAAAACATTCAGTACTTC